The TCR beta chain described here comes from a study of blood T cell repertoires in COVID-19. Study details: The United States, Italy and Spain provided the acute and convalescent COVID-19 samples. The cDNA or gDNA used as material had been derived from T cells, B-cell-depleted T cells, or PBMCs.

CDR3 size: 16 residues. Germline lookup yields CDR1 SGHKS and CDR2 YYEKEE (reference sequence). V was trimmed by 0 bases and J by 2 bases, leaving 12 bases between them. Followed over time, Seattle patients had been enrolled while infection was active. In the authors' workflow: Estimated nucleated cell counts came from reference gene primer amplification. Assay used: immunoSEQ multiplex PCR; TCRdb lists only in-frame clones, some missing. The V and J calls and clone size were taken over from that table, and D and trimming were inferred from the DNA. The table records roughly 250,000 clones, roughly 88% of them present only once.

This receptor was obtained from a human donor with COVID-19, enrolled during active disease. The donor label of this sample is uncertain. The sample comprised peripheral blood. The rearrangement links TRBV5-5 to TRBJ2-1; a weak D match, TRBD1 (6 bases). This chain's CDR3 is CASSLEGGMTYNEQFF. The CDR3 region has the DNA TGTGCCAGCAGCTTGGAAGGGGGAATGACCTACAATGAGCAGTTCTTC.